The clone carrying this T cell receptor beta chain was observed a few times. These data are taken from a study of patients and donors after allogeneic stem cell transplantation. TCRdb ran MiXCR on the RT-PCR reads and lists one entry per CDR3 protein. This table holds about 960,000 distinct CDR3 sequences, more than 15% found once. V lost 6 bases, J lost 0 bases, and 7 bases stayed unmatched. The CDR3 extends over 17 amino acids. This receptor was taken from a human donor who was either an allogeneic HSCT recipient or a stem cell or donor lymphocyte infusion donor (not recorded which). It is not recorded whose cells these are; they may come from a transplant donor. Sequenced material: blood, either unsorted or a sorted T cell fraction (not recorded which). The chain recombines TRBV12-3 or TRBV12-4 with TRBJ1-6; 8 bases align to TRBD1. CDR3 sequence reads: CASRVTGESSYNSPLHF. The CDR3 DNA is TGTGCCAGCAGAGTGACAGGGGAGAGCTCCTATAATTCACCCCTCCACTTT.